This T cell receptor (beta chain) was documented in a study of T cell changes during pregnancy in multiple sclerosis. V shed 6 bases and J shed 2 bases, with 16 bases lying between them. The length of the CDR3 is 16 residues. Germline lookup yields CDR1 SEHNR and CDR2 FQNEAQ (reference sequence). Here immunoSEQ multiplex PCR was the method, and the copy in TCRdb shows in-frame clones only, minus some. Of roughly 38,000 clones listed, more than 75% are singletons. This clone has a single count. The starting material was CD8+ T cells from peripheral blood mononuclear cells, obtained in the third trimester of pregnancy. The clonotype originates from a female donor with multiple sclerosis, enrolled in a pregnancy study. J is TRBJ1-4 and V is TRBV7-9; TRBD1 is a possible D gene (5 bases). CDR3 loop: CASSRGDLDTNEKLFF. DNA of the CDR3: TGTGCCAGCAGTCGAGGGGACTTGGACACTAATGAAAAACTGTTTTTT.